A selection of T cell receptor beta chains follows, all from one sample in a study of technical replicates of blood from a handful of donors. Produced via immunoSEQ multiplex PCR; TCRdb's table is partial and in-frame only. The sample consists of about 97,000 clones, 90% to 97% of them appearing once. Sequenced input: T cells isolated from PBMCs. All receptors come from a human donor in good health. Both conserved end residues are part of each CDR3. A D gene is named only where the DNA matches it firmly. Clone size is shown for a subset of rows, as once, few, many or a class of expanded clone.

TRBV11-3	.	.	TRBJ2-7	CASSLLGGGEQYF	TGTGCCAGCAGCTTACTTGGGGGCGGGGAGCAGTACTTC
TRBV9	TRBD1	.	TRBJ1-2	CASPGQGNYGYTF	TGTGCCAGCCCAGGACAGGGAAACTATGGCTACACCTTC
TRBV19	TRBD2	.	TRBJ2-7	CASSAGLVPSYEQYF	TGTGCCAGTAGCGCAGGACTAGTACCCTCCTACGAGCAGTACTTC
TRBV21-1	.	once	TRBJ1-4	CASSKRAGGHEKLFF	TGTGCCAGCAGCAAACGGGCAGGGGGGCATGAAAAACTGTTTTTT
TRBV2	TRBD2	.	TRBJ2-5	CASSIRAGGKGETQYF	TGTGCCAGCAGTATTCGAGCGGGAGGAAAGGGGGAGACCCAGTACTTC
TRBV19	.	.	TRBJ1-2	CASTARDPLAGGYTF	TGTGCCAGTACCGCCCGGGACCCCCTCGCGGGAGGCTACACCTTC
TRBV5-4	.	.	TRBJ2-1	CASSLNGYNEQFF	TGTGCCAGCAGCTTGAACGGCTACAATGAGCAGTTCTTC
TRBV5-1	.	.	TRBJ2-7	CASSPLRGNYEQYF	TGCGCCAGCAGCCCCCTCAGGGGTAACTACGAGCAGTACTTC
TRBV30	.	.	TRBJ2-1	CAWSLSSYNEQFF	TGTGCCTGGAGTCTAAGCTCCTACAATGAGCAGTTCTTC
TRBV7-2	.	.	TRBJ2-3	CASSLTGTTSTDTQYF	TGTGCCAGCAGCTTGACCGGGACAACTAGCACAGATACGCAGTATTTT